Shown below are 22 T cell receptor beta chains from a single sample sequenced in a study of cytomegalovirus exposure and HLA in healthy donors. Amplification used 60 Vbeta primers and 13 Jbeta primers. Method: immunoSEQ multiplex PCR; TCRdb's copy keeps in-frame clones and lacks some. The table has about 100,000 clones, about 80% seen once. The sequencing sample was made of PBMCs. These receptor sequences come from a man aged 40-49 years in good health and CMV-seronegative.

This clone was observed once. The chain recombines TRBV16 with TRBJ1-1; 9 bases map to TRBD1. In germline, CDR1 is KGHSY, CDR2 FQNENV. The ends lost 4 bases at V and 3 bases at J; junction bases unmatched: 3. The length of the CDR3 is 14 residues. The CDR3 sequence is CASSPGQGYTEAFF. The DNA for the CDR3 is TGTGCCAGCAGCCCGGGACAGGGCTACACTGAAGCTTTCTTT.

The rearrangement links TRBV5-1 to TRBJ1-5; perhaps TRBD1 as D (6 bases). Germline V gene lookup returns CDR1 SGHRS and CDR2 YFSETQ. V was shortened by 0 bases and J by 4 bases, with 8 bases between the two germline ends. The CDR3 is 14 residues long. CDR3 nucleotide sequence: TGCGCCAGCAGCTTGGCAGGGGCGAATCAGCCCCAGCATTTT. Its translation is CASSLAGANQPQHF.

CDR3 in amino acids: CASSPQGGGGYNEQFF. CDR3 nucleotide sequence: TGTGCCAGCAGCCCCCAGGGTGGCGGGGGCTACAATGAGCAGTTCTTC. The chain has TRBV7-3 and TRBJ2-1; 7 nucleotides agree with TRBD2. The germline gives CDR1 SGHTA, CDR2 FQGTGA. J was trimmed by 3 bases and V by 5 bases; bases with no gene match: 10. This CDR3 has 16 residues.

This clone was found once. V usage is TRBV7-9 and J usage is TRBJ1-4, with 7 nucleotides matching TRBD1. CDR1 is SEHNR and CDR2 is FQNEAQ in the germline V gene (reference sequence). This CDR3 spans 16 amino acids. The V gene end was trimmed by 0 bases and the J gene end by 5 bases; junction bases not matched to a gene: 6. For the CDR3, the DNA is TGTGCCAGCAGCTTAGCGCCCGGGACAGAAAATGAAAAACTGTTTTTT. Translation: CASSLAPGTENEKLFF.

This clone was recorded a few times. The chain uses TRBV7-8 and TRBJ1-4, with 9 bases that match TRBD1. V lost 1 base, J lost 5 bases, and 2 bases stayed unmatched. The CDR3 sequence is 15 residues long. Per germline, CDR1 SGHVS and CDR2 FQNEAQ. The CDR3 nucleotides read TGTGCCAGCAGCTTAGGAGGACAGGGGAATGAAAAACTGTTTTTT. This sequence encodes CASSLGGQGNEKLFF.

The chain couples TRBV6-1 to TRBJ1-2; no firm D call. From germline, CDR1 is MNHNS and CDR2 SASEGT. With 0 bases removed from V and 8 bases from J, the gap between germline ends came to 13 bases. This CDR3 is 14 amino acids long. CDR3 sequence reads: CASSEAGDPGGYTF. For the CDR3, the DNA is TGTGCCAGCAGTGAAGCGGGAGATCCCGGGGGCTACACCTTC.

The chain couples TRBV6-1 to TRBJ2-3, with 7 bases aligning to TRBD2. The CDR3 sequence is 15 residues long. Germline V lookup: CDR1 MNHNS, CDR2 SASEGT. V trimming: 3 bases; J trimming: 4 bases; junction bases outside the gene matches: 7. As DNA, the CDR3 is TGTGCCAGCAGTGATGGGGGGGTTAGCGCAGATACGCAGTATTTT. Its protein is CASSDGGVSADTQYF.

This rearrangement joins TRBV5-1 to TRBJ2-7; D is perhaps TRBD2 (5 bases). V was shortened by 4 bases and J by 3 bases, with 11 bases between the two germline ends. CDR3 length equals 13 residues. Germline V gene lookup returns CDR1 SGHRS and CDR2 YFSETQ. Here the CDR3 reads CASSLSTSYEQYF. The CDR3 DNA reads as TGCGCCAGCAGCCTAAGTACTAGCTACGAGCAGTACTTC.

The J gene is TRBJ1-1, the V gene TRBV6-5, with D possibly matching TRBD1 (6 bases). The germline gives CDR1 MNHEY, CDR2 SVGAGI. V lost 6 bases and J 0 bases, leaving 11 bases between the germline ends. The CDR3 totals 14 residues. Written as DNA, the CDR3 is TGTGCCAGCAGAAGAGGGGGGGTGAACACTGAAGCTTTCTTT. This sequence encodes CASRRGGVNTEAFF.

The genes are TRBV10-2 and TRBJ2-1, with 9 positions matching TRBD2. V gave up 2 bases and J gave up 3 bases; unmatched junction bases: 11. Germline V gives CDR1 WSHSY, CDR2 SAAADI. The CDR3 contains 18 residues. CDR3 protein: CASSESGASGGYYNEQFF. The CDR3 region has the DNA TGCGCCAGCAGTGAGAGTGGGGCGAGCGGGGGGTACTACAATGAGCAGTTCTTC.

The V call is TRBV28, the J call TRBJ1-4; 12 bases align to TRBD1. This CDR3 spans 14 amino acids. V lost 6 bases to trimming and J lost 10 bases; unmatched junction nucleotides: 6. Germline V lookup: CDR1 MDHEN, CDR2 SYDVKM. CDR3 in amino acids: CASSSGTGGGKLFF. As DNA, the CDR3 is TGTGCCAGCAGCTCCGGGACAGGGGGCGGAAAACTGTTTTTT.

This chain joins TRBV10-3 and TRBJ2-5, with 10 positions matching TRBD2. There are 13 residues in the CDR3. Germline V lookup: CDR1 ENHRY, CDR2 SYGVKD. The J segment lost 2 bases and the V segment lost 9 bases, leaving 3 bases of the junction unmatched. CDR3 region: CAIQTSGQETQYF. The CDR3 DNA reads TGTGCCATTCAGACTAGCGGGCAAGAGACCCAGTACTTC.

The chain links TRBV7-2 to TRBJ2-7; the D gene is possibly TRBD1 (5 bases). Germline lookup yields CDR1 SGHTA and CDR2 FQGNSA. The CDR3 runs 14 residues. Trimming stripped 1 base from V and 0 bases from J, with 7 bases between. The CDR3 DNA follows: TGTGCCAGCAGCTTAGGGACAAACTCCTACGAGCAGTACTTC. The encoded protein is CASSLGTNSYEQYF.

J is TRBJ2-7 and V is TRBV30; possible D gene TRBD1, 6 bases. V shed 0 bases and J shed 3 bases, with 15 bases lying between them. The CDR3 totals 15 residues. CDR1 is GTSNPN, CDR2 SVGIG, per germline (reference sequence). CDR3: CAWSVAQTGYYEQYF. The DNA for the CDR3 is TGTGCCTGGAGTGTAGCCCAGACAGGCTACTACGAGCAGTACTTC.

The chain employs TRBV12-5 and TRBJ2-1, with 10 bases aligning to TRBD2. In germline, CDR1 is LGHNT, CDR2 FRNRAP. J gave up 4 bases and V 7 bases, and 16 bases lay outside the gene matches. This CDR3 spans 18 amino acids. CDR3 in amino acids: CASASLAASGGIYNEQFF. For the CDR3, the DNA is TGTGCTAGTGCTTCCCTTGCGGCTAGCGGGGGCATTTACAATGAGCAGTTCTTC. Filled out from reference TRBV12-5 and TRBJ2-1, the complete variable domain reads DARVTQTPRHKVTEMGQEVTMRCQPILGHNTVFWYRQTMMQGLELLAYFRNRAPLDDSGMPKDRFSAEMPDATLATLKIQPSEPRDSAVYFCASASLAASGGIYNEQFFGPGTRLTVL.

This chain connects TRBV18 to TRBJ1-1; no clear D gene. V dropped 8 bases and J dropped 4 bases, with 17 bases sitting between them. This CDR3 has 14 residues. From germline, CDR1 is KGHSH and CDR2 LQKENI. The CDR3 DNA is TGTGCCAGCCTCGACCAGGAAGTTGGCACTGAAGCTTTCTTT. This translates into CASLDQEVGTEAFF.

This clone has a handful of counts. The CDR3 coding sequence is TGTGCCAGCAGCCCTACAGATACGCAGTATTTT. Residues: CASSPTDTQYF. The rearrangement uses TRBV28 and TRBJ2-3; D gene ambiguous. Trimming removed 6 bases at V and 3 bases at J, with 4 bases between. CDR3 length: 11 residues. Germline CDR1 reads MDHEN; CDR2 reads SYDVKM.

This chain links TRBV7-8 with TRBJ2-3; 8 nucleotides line up with TRBD1. This CDR3 region has 14 residues. CDR1 SGHVS and CDR2 FQNEAQ come from the germline V gene. The V segment lost 5 bases and the J segment 8 bases; nucleotides outside the gene matches: 9. The CDR3 is CASSPGQGMGTQYF. The DNA of the CDR3 is TGTGCCAGCAGCCCCGGACAGGGAATGGGTACGCAGTATTTT.

The V gene is TRBV4-2, the J gene TRBJ2-1, with TRBD2 identical over 8 bases. The CDR3 extends over 19 amino acids. Germline V gene lookup returns CDR1 LGHNA and CDR2 YNFKEQ. V dropped 0 bases and J dropped 3; count of bases not matched to a gene: 13. CDR3 DNA sequence: TGTGCCAGCAGCCAAGAAGGTGGGACTAGTGGTTGGTACTACAATGAGCAGTTCTTC. Translated, it gives CASSQEGGTSGWYYNEQFF.

The chain is built from TRBV6-6 and TRBJ1-2, with 7 bases aligning to TRBD1. Per germline, CDR1 MNHNY and CDR2 SVGAGI (reference sequence). This CDR3 has 12 residues. Losses at the gene ends were 8 bases for V and 8 bases for J; bases not matched to a gene: 8. The CDR3 DNA follows: TGTGCCAGCCACAGGGGAGGATACGGCTACACCTTC. Its protein is CASHRGGYGYTF.

This clone has only a few counts. The chain uses TRBV7-9 and TRBJ2-7; 7 bases map to TRBD2. V lost 1 base and J lost 4; bases outside the gene matches: 4. Germline assignment: CDR1 SEHNR and CDR2 FQNEAQ (reference sequence). There are 14 residues in the CDR3. The CDR3 region is CASSLGASGYEQYF. CDR3 DNA sequence: TGTGCCAGCAGCTTAGGTGCTAGCGGATACGAGCAGTACTTC.

The rearrangement links TRBV2 to TRBJ1-5; TRBD1 matches 7 bases. The V gene's germline CDR1 is SNHLY and CDR2 FYNNEI. V gave up 6 bases and J gave up 7 bases; unmatched junction bases: 9. CDR3 length: 14 residues. CDR3 coding DNA: TGTGCCAGCAGGGAGACAGGGTTTCAACAGCCCCAGCATTTT. Its translation: CASRETGFQQPQHF.